The clone carrying this T cell receptor (beta chain) was seen repeatedly, ten times or more. TCRdb ran MiXCR on the PCR reads. The table includes about 90,000 clones, roughly 8.6% detected once. There were no patients who had received any treatment before thyroid surgery. This entry comes from a study of metastatic and nonmetastatic thyroid tumors. At the level of the study: The comparison covered peripheral blood and tumor or nodule tissue in malignant and benign thyroid patients.

The origin of this receptor is a female donor with papillary thyroid cancer or a benign thyroid nodule (not recorded which). Some clones in this sample may be carry-over from other donors' samples. Material: blood.

DNA for the CDR3: TGTGCCAGCAGTTACCGTGACGGACCCTACGAGCAGTACTTC. This encodes CASSYRDGPYEQYF. V and J are TRBV6-6 and TRBJ2-7; D uncertain. This CDR3 is built from 14 residues. Looked up from germline, CDR1 is MNHNY and CDR2 is SVGAGI (reference sequence). The V end was cut by 2 bases, the J end by 2 bases, with 10 bases between.